The clone carrying this T cell receptor beta chain was detected only once. This record belongs to a study of shared T cell receptors in the human thymus. Sequenced by immunoSEQ multiplex PCR; TCRdb stores in-frame clones only, minus some. Of some 400,000 clones in the sample, approximately 95% were seen once. The ends were cut back, 3 bases at V and 5 bases at J, with 0 bases in the middle. This CDR3 region has 9 residues. Germline V CDR1 and CDR2: SGHRS, YFSETQ. The gene calls are TRBV5-1 and TRBJ2-7; unclear D gene. Sequencing input: thymocytes. The receptor was isolated from a human donor. CDR3 DNA sequence: TGCGCCAGCAGCTACGAGCAGTACTTC. Protein: CASSYEQYF.